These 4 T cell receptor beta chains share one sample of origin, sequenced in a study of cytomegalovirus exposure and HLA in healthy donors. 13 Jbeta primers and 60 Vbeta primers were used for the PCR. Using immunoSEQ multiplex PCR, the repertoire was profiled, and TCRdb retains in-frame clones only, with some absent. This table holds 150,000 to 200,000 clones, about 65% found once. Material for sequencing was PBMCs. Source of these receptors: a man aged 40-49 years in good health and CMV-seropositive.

CDR3 protein: CASRLYLGGQETQYF. The CDR3 DNA reads TGTGCCAGCAGACTGTACCTTGGGGGGCAAGAGACCCAGTACTTC. The chain combines TRBV7-2 with TRBJ2-5, with D tentatively TRBD2 (6 bases). The ends were cut back, 6 bases at V and 2 bases at J, with 16 bases in the middle. The CDR3 has 15 amino acids. The germline V gene has CDR1 SGHTA and CDR2 FQGNSA. The full variable domain, rest sourced from reference TRBV7-2 and TRBJ2-5, is GAGVSQSPSNKVTEKGKDVELRCDPISGHTALYWYRQSLGQGLEFLIYFQGNSAPDKSGLPSDRFSAERTGGSVSTLTIQRTQQEDSAVYLCASRLYLGGQETQYFGPGTRLLVL.

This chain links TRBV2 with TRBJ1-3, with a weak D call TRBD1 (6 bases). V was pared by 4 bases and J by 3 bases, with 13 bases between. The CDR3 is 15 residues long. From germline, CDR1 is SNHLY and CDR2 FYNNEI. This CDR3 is CASSVSAGDGNTIYF. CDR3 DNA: TGTGCCAGCAGTGTTTCGGCAGGGGATGGAAACACCATATATTTT.

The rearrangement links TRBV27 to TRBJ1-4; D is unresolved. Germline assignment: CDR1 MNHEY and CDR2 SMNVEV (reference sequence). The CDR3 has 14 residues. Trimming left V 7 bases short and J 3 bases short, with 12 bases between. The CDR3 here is CASNTLVSNEKLFF. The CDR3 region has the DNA TGTGCCAGCAATACATTGGTTTCTAATGAAAAACTGTTTTTT.

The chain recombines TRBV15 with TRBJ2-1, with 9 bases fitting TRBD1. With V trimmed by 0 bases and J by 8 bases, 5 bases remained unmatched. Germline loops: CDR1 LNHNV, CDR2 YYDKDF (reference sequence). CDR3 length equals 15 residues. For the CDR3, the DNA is TGTGCCACCAGCAGAGATTGGGGACAGGGCGATGAGCAGTTCTTC. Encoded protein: CATSRDWGQGDEQFF.